What follows are 19 T cell receptor beta chains derived from one specimen sequenced in a study of T cell changes during pregnancy in multiple sclerosis. Clones were sequenced by immunoSEQ multiplex PCR, and TCRdb holds only the in-frame ones, with some missing. This sample yields under 95,000 clones, of which 75% to 95% are seen a single time; more than 0.4% belongs to the top ten. The input for sequencing was CD4+ T cells from peripheral blood mononuclear cells, taken before pregnancy. The receptor set was obtained from a female donor with multiple sclerosis, enrolled in a pregnancy study.

The chain is built from TRBV10-3 and TRBJ2-3, with D uncertain. The CDR3 is made up of 13 amino acids. Germline V gene sequence: CDR1 ENHRY, CDR2 SYGVKD. V lost 11 bases to trimming and J lost 0 bases, with 12 bases between them. CDR3 DNA: TGTGCCCTCGGCTTGACTAGCACAGATACGCAGTATTTT. This codes for CALGLTSTDTQYF.

The chain joins TRBV28 to TRBJ2-7, with 10 bases matching TRBD1. V lost 5 bases to trimming and J lost 4 bases; unmatched junction nucleotides: 8. Germline V gene data show CDR1 as MDHEN and CDR2 as SYDVKM. This CDR3 region has 15 residues. The CDR3 is CASSGTGTGEYEQYF. CDR3 sequence (DNA): TGTGCCAGCAGTGGCACCGGGACAGGGGAATACGAGCAGTACTTC.

V is TRBV7-8 and J is TRBJ2-1; the match to TRBD2 covers 7 bases. The CDR3 is 16 amino acids. The trim removed 2 bases at V and 1 base at J, leaving 5 bases unmatched. The V gene's germline CDR1 is SGHVS and CDR2 FQNEAQ. The CDR3 DNA follows: TGTGCCAGCAGCTTACTCGGGAGGAGATCCTACAATGAGCAGTTCTTC. Translated: CASSLLGRRSYNEQFF.

J is TRBJ2-7 and V is TRBV7-2; 7 nucleotides match TRBD1. CDR1 SGHTA and CDR2 FQGNSA come from the germline V gene. This CDR3 contains 15 residues. Trimming took 3 bases from V and 1 from J; bases not matched to a gene: 6. CDR3 region: CASSFTGAGSYEQYF. The DNA of the CDR3 is TGTGCCAGCAGCTTTACAGGGGCCGGATCCTACGAGCAGTACTTC.

The V call is TRBV30, the J call TRBJ2-1, with D possibly being TRBD2 (5 bases). Trimming stripped 0 bases from V and 8 bases from J, with 17 bases between. This CDR3 comprises 15 residues. Germline V gene lookup returns CDR1 GTSNPN and CDR2 SVGIG (reference sequence). The CDR3 DNA is TGTGCCTGGAGTGTAATGGGGAGACGCTTGGATGAGCAGTTCTTC. Translating it yields CAWSVMGRRLDEQFF.

The chain is built from TRBV7-8 and TRBJ1-3; 7 nucleotides match TRBD1. V lost 4 bases, J lost 3 bases, and 3 bases stayed unmatched. CDR1 is SGHVS, CDR2 FQNEAQ, per germline. The CDR3 spans 14 residues. CDR3 loop: CASSSTGVGNTIYF. CDR3 bases: TGTGCCAGCAGCTCCACAGGGGTTGGAAACACCATATATTTT.

This clone was found once. The chain is built from TRBV11-3 and TRBJ1-1; weak D call: TRBD1 (5 bases). CDR3 length: 13 residues. With 0 bases removed from V and 10 bases from J, the gap between germline ends came to 12 bases. In germline, CDR1 is SGHNT, CDR2 YENEEA. CDR3: CASSLESGVRAFF. The CDR3 DNA reads as TGTGCCAGCAGCTTAGAATCGGGGGTACGAGCTTTCTTT.

This clone was recorded once. This CDR3 is CASSEADHSGEQFF. In nucleotides, the CDR3 is TGCGCCAGCAGTGAGGCGGACCATAGCGGTGAGCAGTTCTTC. The chain uses TRBV10-2 and TRBJ2-1; D is possibly TRBD2 (6 bases). V lost 2 bases, J lost 9 bases, and 14 bases lay in between. The CDR3 has 14 amino acids. Germline values: CDR1 WSHSY, CDR2 SAAADI.

This chain connects TRBV28 to TRBJ1-1; weak D call: TRBD1 (5 bases). The CDR3 has 14 amino acids. Trimming took 5 bases from V and 10 from J, leaving 20 bases between them. CDR1 and CDR2 from the germline V gene are MDHEN and SYDVKM. The CDR3 region is CASSPPTVATGAFF. The CDR3 DNA sequence: TGTGCCAGCAGTCCCCCGACAGTGGCAACGGGAGCTTTCTTT.

This chain links TRBV28 with TRBJ1-4; 9 bases map to TRBD1. Germline loops: CDR1 MDHEN, CDR2 SYDVKM. This CDR3 spans 15 amino acids. V lost 3 bases and J lost 5; bases outside the gene matches: 4. The CDR3 sequence is CASSFLGTGNEKLFF. In DNA, the CDR3 is TGTGCCAGCAGTTTTCTCGGGACAGGGAATGAAAAACTGTTTTTT.

The rearrangement links TRBV28 to TRBJ1-1; D unclear. Trimming shortened V by 1 base and J by 6 bases, and 9 bases separated the two germline ends. CDR1 is MDHEN, CDR2 SYDVKM, per germline. CDR3 length: 13 amino acids. The CDR3, as DNA: TGTGCCAGCAGTTTATACAGTGGCCCTGAAGCTTTCTTT. Its protein product is CASSLYSGPEAFF.

The chain carries TRBV5-1 and TRBJ2-4; 12 positions match TRBD2. The CDR3 totals 16 residues. J was trimmed by 0 bases and V by 8 bases; bases with no gene match: 6. Germline V gene lookup returns CDR1 SGHRS and CDR2 YFSETQ. The CDR3 DNA follows: TGCGCCAGTGCTAGCGGGGGGGCCCGAGCCAAAAACATTCAGTACTTC. It encodes CASASGGARAKNIQYF.

This chain connects TRBV6-6 to TRBJ2-7, with 7 bases fitting TRBD1. Germline loops: CDR1 MNHNY, CDR2 SVGAGI (reference sequence). The CDR3 loop spans 14 amino acids. V shed 0 bases and J 6 bases; nucleotides not matched to a gene: 5. This CDR3 reads CASSYSTGIGEQYF. DNA of the CDR3: TGTGCCAGCAGTTACTCGACAGGGATAGGCGAGCAGTACTTC.

This clone was detected once. This chain uses TRBV4-1 with TRBJ2-7, with D tentatively TRBD2 (5 bases). There are 15 residues in the CDR3. Trimming removed 3 bases from V and 1 base from J, with 13 bases in between. CDR1 MGHRA and CDR2 YSYEKL come from the germline V gene. This CDR3 is CASSQVLGLSYEQYF. As DNA, the CDR3 is TGCGCCAGCAGCCAGGTCCTTGGACTGTCCTACGAGCAGTACTTC.

The chain is built from TRBV9 and TRBJ2-7; 12 bases align to TRBD1. Germline loops: CDR1 SGDLS, CDR2 YYNGEE. The ends lost 3 bases at V and 7 bases at J; junction bases unmatched: 8. The CDR3 length is 15 residues. CDR3 DNA sequence: TGTGCCAGCAGCGGGTACGGGACAGGGGGCGGAGAGCAGTACTTC. It specifies CASSGYGTGGGEQYF.

The J gene is TRBJ2-3, the V gene TRBV7-2; a weak D match, TRBD1 (6 bases). V was shortened by 1 base and J by 4 bases, with 9 bases between the two germline ends. Germline V gene lookup returns CDR1 SGHTA and CDR2 FQGNSA. The CDR3 is made up of 14 amino acids. The CDR3 DNA sequence: TGTGCCAGCAGCTTAGGACAGGTCCCAGATACGCAGTATTTT. Residues: CASSLGQVPDTQYF.

The chain joins TRBV29-1 to TRBJ2-5, with 11 positions matching TRBD2. Germline CDR1 SQVTM, CDR2 ANQGSEA. This CDR3 has 16 residues. Trimming removed 6 bases from V and 2 bases from J; junction bases left unmatched: 11. The DNA for the CDR3 is TGCAGCGTCCCACTACCGGGACTAGCGGTACAAGAGACCCAGTACTTC. It specifies CSVPLPGLAVQETQYF.

V usage is TRBV6-6 and J usage is TRBJ2-7, with 12 bases fitting TRBD2. The J segment lost 2 bases and the V segment lost 4 bases, leaving 3 bases of the junction unmatched. CDR1 is MNHNY, CDR2 SVGAGI, per germline (reference sequence). The CDR3 is made up of 15 amino acids. In DNA form, the CDR3 reads TGTGCCAGCAGTTCAGCTAGCGGGAGGGCCTACGAGCAGTACTTC. Its translation is CASSSASGRAYEQYF.

This CDR3 reads CASNQGATSQGYTF. The CDR3 DNA reads as TGTGCCAGCAATCAGGGGGCGACGTCCCAGGGCTACACCTTC. V usage is TRBV6-6 and J usage is TRBJ1-2, with 8 positions matching TRBD1. J was trimmed by 8 bases and V by 7 bases; bases with no gene match: 12. CDR3 length: 14 residues. Germline V gene data show CDR1 as MNHNY and CDR2 as SVGAGI (reference sequence).